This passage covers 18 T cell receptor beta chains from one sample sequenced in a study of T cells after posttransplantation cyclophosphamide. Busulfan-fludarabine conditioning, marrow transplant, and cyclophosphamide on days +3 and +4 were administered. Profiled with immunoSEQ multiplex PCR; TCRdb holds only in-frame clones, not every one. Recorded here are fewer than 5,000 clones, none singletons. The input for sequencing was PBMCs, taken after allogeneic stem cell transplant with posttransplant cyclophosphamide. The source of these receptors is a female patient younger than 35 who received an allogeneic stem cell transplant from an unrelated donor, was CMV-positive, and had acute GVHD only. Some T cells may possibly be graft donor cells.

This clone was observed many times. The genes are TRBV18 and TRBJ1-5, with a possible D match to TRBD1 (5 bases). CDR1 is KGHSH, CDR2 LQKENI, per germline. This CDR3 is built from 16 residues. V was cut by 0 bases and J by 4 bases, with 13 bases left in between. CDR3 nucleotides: TGTGCCAGCTCACCACCGGGGGGAAATCTTAATCAGCCCCAGCATTTT. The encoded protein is CASSPPGGNLNQPQHF.

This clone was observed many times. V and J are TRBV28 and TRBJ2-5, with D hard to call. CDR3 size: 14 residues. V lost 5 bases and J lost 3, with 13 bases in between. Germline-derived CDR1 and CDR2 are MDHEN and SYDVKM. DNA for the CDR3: TGTGCCAGCAGTCCCCCGGGTATCGAAGAGACCCAGTACTTC. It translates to CASSPPGIEETQYF.

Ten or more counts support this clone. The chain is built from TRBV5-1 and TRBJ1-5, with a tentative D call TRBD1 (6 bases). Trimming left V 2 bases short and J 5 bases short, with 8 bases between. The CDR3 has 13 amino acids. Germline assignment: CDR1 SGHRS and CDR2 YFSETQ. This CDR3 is CASSFEGDQPQHF. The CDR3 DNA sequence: TGCGCCAGCAGCTTCGAGGGGGATCAGCCCCAGCATTTT. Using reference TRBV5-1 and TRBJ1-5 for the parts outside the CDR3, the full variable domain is KAGVTQTPRYLIKTRGQQVTLSCSPISGHRSVSWYQQTPGQGLQFLFEYFSETQRNKGNFPGRFSGRQFSNSRSEMNVSTLELGDSALYLCASSFEGDQPQHFGDGTRLSIL.

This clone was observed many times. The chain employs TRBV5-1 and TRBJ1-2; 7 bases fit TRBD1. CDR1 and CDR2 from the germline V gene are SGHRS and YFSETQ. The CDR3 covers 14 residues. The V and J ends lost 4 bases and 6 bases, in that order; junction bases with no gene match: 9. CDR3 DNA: TGCGCCAGCAGCCAACAGGGGCCCCTTGATGGCTACACCTTC. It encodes CASSQQGPLDGYTF.

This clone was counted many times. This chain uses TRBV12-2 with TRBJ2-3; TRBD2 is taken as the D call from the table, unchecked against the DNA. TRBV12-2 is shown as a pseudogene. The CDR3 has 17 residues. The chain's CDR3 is CASRLPLAGLSTDTQYF. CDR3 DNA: TGTGCAAGTCGCTTACCCTTAGCGGGACTGAGCACAGATACGCAGTATTTT.

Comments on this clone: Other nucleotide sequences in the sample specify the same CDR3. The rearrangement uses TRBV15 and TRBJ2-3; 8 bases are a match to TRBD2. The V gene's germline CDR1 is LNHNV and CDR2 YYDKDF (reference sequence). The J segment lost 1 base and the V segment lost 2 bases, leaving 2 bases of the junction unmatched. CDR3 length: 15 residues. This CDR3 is CATSRPGLGTDTQYF. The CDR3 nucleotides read TGTGCCACCAGCAGACCGGGACTAGGCACAGATACGCAGTATTTT.

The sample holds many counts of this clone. This chain's CDR3 is CAWTRNTGELFF. The CDR3 bases are TGTGCCTGGACTCGGAACACCGGGGAGCTGTTTTTT. The rearrangement links TRBV30 to TRBJ2-2, with D unclear. V shed 4 bases and J shed 1 base, with 4 bases lying between them. The CDR3 is 12 residues long. Germline values: CDR1 GTSNPN, CDR2 SVGIG (reference sequence).

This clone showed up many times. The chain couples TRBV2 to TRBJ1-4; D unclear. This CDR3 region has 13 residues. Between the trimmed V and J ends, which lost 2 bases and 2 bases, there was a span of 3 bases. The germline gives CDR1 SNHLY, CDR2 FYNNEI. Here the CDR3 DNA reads TGTGCCAGCAGTGAACGTACTAATGAAAAACTGTTTTTT. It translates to CASSERTNEKLFF.

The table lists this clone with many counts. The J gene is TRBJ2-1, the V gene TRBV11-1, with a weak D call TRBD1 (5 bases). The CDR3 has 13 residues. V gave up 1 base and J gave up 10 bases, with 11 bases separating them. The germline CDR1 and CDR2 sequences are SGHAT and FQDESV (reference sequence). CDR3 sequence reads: CASSLGQKHEQFF. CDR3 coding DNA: TGTGCCAGCAGCTTAGGACAGAAACACGAGCAGTTCTTC. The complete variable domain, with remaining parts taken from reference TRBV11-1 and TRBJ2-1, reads EAEVAQSPRYKITEKSQAVAFWCDPISGHATLYWYRQILGQGPELLVQFQDESVVDDSQLPKDRFSAERLKGVDSTLKIQPAELGDSAMYLCASSLGQKHEQFFGPGTRLTVL.

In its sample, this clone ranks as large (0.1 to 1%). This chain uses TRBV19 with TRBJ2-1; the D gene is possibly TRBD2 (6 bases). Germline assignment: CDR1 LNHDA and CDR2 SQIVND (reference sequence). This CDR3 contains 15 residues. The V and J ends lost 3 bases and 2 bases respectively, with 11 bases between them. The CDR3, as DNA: TGTGCCAGTAGTATTGTGGAGGGGCCCTACAATGAGCAGTTCTTC. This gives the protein CASSIVEGPYNEQFF.

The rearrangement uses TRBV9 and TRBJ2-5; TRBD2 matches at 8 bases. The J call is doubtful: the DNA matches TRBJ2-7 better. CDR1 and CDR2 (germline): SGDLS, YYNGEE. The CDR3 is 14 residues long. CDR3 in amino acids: CASSPGREHYEQYF. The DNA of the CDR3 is TGTGCCAGCAGTCCCGGGAGGGAGCACTACGAGCAGTACTTC.

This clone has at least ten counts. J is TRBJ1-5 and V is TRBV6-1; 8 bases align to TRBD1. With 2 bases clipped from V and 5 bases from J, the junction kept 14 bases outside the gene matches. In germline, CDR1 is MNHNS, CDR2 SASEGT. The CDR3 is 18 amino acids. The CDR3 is CASSEPQRGQVGHQPQHF. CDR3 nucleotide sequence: TGTGCCAGCAGTGAACCACAAAGGGGACAGGTAGGACATCAGCCCCAGCATTTT.

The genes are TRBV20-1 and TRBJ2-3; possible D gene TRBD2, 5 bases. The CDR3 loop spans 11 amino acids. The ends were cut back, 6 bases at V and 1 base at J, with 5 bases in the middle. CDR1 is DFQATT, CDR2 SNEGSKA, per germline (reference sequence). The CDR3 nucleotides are TGCAGTGCGAGGGGCACAGATACGCAGTATTTT. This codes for CSARGTDTQYF.

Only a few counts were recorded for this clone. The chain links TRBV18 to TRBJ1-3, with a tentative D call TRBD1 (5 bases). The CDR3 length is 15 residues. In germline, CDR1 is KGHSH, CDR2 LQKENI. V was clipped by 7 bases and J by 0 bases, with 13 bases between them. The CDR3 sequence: CASFGGVSSGNTIYF. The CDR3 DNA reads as TGTGCCAGCTTCGGGGGGGTCAGCTCTGGAAACACCATATATTTT.

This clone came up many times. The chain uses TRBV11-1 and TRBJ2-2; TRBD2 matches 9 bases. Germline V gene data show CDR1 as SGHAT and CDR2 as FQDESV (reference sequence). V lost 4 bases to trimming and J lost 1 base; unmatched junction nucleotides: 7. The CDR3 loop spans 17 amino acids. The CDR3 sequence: CASSSLLAGMNTGELFF. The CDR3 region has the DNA TGTGCCAGCAGCTCATTGCTAGCGGGGATGAACACCGGGGAGCTGTTTTTT.

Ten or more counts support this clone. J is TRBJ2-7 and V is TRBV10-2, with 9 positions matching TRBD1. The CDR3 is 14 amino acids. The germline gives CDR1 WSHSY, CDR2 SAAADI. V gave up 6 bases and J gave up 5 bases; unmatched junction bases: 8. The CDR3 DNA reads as TGCGCCAGCAGGGGGGGGACAGGGAAGGACGAGCAGTACTTC. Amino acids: CASRGGTGKDEQYF.

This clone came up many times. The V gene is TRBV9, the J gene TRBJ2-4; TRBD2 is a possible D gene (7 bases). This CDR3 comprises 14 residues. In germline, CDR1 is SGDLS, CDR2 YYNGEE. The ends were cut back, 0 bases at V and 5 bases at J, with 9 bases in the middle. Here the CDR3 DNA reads TGTGCCAGCAGCGTAGGCGGGGGCGAAAACATTCAGTACTTC. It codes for CASSVGGGENIQYF.

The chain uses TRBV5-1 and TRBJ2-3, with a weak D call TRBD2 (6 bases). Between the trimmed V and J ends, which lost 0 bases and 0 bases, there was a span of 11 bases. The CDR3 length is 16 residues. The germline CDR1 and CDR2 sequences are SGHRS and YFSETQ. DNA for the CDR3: TGCGCCAGCAGCTTGGGGGGCGGGGCCAGCACAGATACGCAGTATTTT. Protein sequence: CASSLGGGASTDTQYF.